The 9 T cell receptor beta chains given below trace back to one sample, sequenced in a study of preoperative IRX-2 immunotherapy in early breast cancer. Treatment described: preoperative locoregional IRX-2 cytokine immunotherapy. This table comes from immunoSEQ multiplex PCR, and its TCRdb copy is limited to in-frame clones, with some not included. The table includes roughly 57,000 clones, approximately 94% detected once. Collection took place from a patient treated with IRX-2 immunotherapy. The receptors here all came from a human donor with breast cancer.

This clone was observed once. The chain carries TRBV4-3 and TRBJ1-1; TRBD1 matches at 7 bases. Trimming took 4 bases from V and 6 from J; bases not matched to a gene: 11. Per the germline V gene, CDR1 is LGHNA and CDR2 is YSLEER. CDR3 length equals 15 residues. The CDR3, as DNA: TGCGCCAGCAGCCCTAGACAGGGCAGGGGGGCTGAAGCTTTCTTT. This gives the protein CASSPRQGRGAEAFF.

V usage is TRBV2 and J usage is TRBJ2-5; tentatively, D is TRBD1 (5 bases). The CDR3 has 15 amino acids. V was shortened by 0 bases and J by 7 bases, with 15 bases between the two germline ends. Germline-derived CDR1 and CDR2 are SNHLY and FYNNEI. As DNA, the CDR3 is TGTGCCAGCAGTGAAGCGCGCGAACAGGCCGGGACCCAGTACTTC. Its translation: CASSEAREQAGTQYF.

A note on this clone: Relative to the germline gene, one junction end is altered; a read error may explain this. This CDR3 is also generated by other DNA sequences in the sample. J is TRBJ1-5 and V is TRBV4-3; D gene ambiguous. The length of the CDR3 is 14 residues. Per germline, CDR1 LGHNA and CDR2 YSLEER. CDR3 DNA: TGCGCCAGCAGCCAAGAGCCGGGTTTTCAGCCTCAGCATTTT. Translated, it gives CASSQEPGFQPQHF.

The chain couples TRBV4-1 to TRBJ2-7; 7 positions match TRBD1. Germline CDR1 reads MGHRA; CDR2 reads YSYEKL. Trimming took 1 base from V and 4 from J; bases not matched to a gene: 10. This CDR3 is built from 16 residues. The CDR3 coding sequence is TGCGCCAGCAGCCAAGTCTGGGGACAGTTGGAATACGAGCAGTACTTC. Its translation: CASSQVWGQLEYEQYF.

The V gene is TRBV5-1, the J gene TRBJ1-2; a possible D gene is TRBD1 (5 bases). The CDR3 consists of 16 residues. V was cut by 4 bases and J by 3 bases, with 19 bases left in between. Germline V gene lookup returns CDR1 SGHRS and CDR2 YFSETQ. CDR3 nucleotides: TGCGCCAGCAGCCCGGGACCTTCCAAAGGGGACTATGGCTACACCTTC. It is translated as CASSPGPSKGDYGYTF. Based on the CDR3 plus reference TRBV5-1 and TRBJ1-2, the full variable domain is KAGVTQTPRYLIKTRGQQVTLSCSPISGHRSVSWYQQTPGQGLQFLFEYFSETQRNKGNFPGRFSGRQFSNSRSEMNVSTLELGDSALYLCASSPGPSKGDYGYTFGSGTRLTVV.

The genes are TRBV5-4 and TRBJ2-7, with 9 bases that match TRBD1. The length of the CDR3 is 14 residues. J lost 6 bases, V lost 3 bases, and 7 bases had no gene match. CDR1 and CDR2 (germline): SGHNT, YYREEE (reference sequence). In nucleotides, the CDR3 is TGTGCCAGCAGCTCCCGGGACAGGGTTGTCGAGCAGTACTTC. It codes for CASSSRDRVVEQYF.

This sequence joins TRBV18 and TRBJ1-2; TRBD1 might be the D (5 bases). Trimming stripped 1 base from V and 4 bases from J, with 19 bases between. This CDR3 has 17 residues. The germline V gene has CDR1 KGHSH and CDR2 LQKENI. The CDR3 coding sequence is TGTGCCAGCTCACCACAATATCCCCAGGGATTTGGCTATGGCTACACCTTC. Residues: CASSPQYPQGFGYGYTF.

V and J are TRBV4-2 and TRBJ1-2; 10 positions match TRBD1. This CDR3 region has 16 residues. The J segment lost 6 bases and the V segment lost 4 bases, leaving 11 bases of the junction unmatched. Germline V gene lookup returns CDR1 LGHNA and CDR2 YNFKEQ. CDR3 nucleotides: TGTGCCAGCAGCCCTATAAGCCCGACAGGGGGCCATGGCTACACCTTC. Translation: CASSPISPTGGHGYTF.

This rearrangement joins TRBV28 to TRBJ1-5; D remains ambiguous. The CDR3 is made up of 12 amino acids. Germline CDR1 reads MDHEN; CDR2 reads SYDVKM. The V end was cut by 3 bases, the J end by 6 bases, with 6 bases between. CDR3 nucleotide sequence: TGTGCCAGCAGTTTGCCGGGTCAGCCCCAGCATTTT. Amino acid sequence: CASSLPGQPQHF.